This T cell receptor beta chain was profiled in a study of shared clonotypes between healthy human individuals. Study as a whole: Per-donor plates numbered three CD4 naive, three CD4 memory, two CD8 naive and one CD8 memory. Findings and caveats of the study: Sharing across four donors was highest in naive CD4 (around 5%) and lowest in memory CD8 (roughly 0.4%). Limited genetic and exposure-history diversity came from having few donors. Sampling included only blood; tissue repertoires likely differ.

Trimming took 5 bases from V and 14 from J, leaving 19 bases between them. This CDR3 has 13 residues. Germline V gene data show CDR1 as SGHTA and CDR2 as FQGNSA. Clones were sequenced by immunoSEQ multiplex PCR, and TCRdb holds only the in-frame ones, with some missing. The data hold around 2.5 million clones, with 93% observed a single time. Regarding this clone: The antigen is not known.

The chain joins TRBV7-2 to TRBJ2-1; D is possibly TRBD1 or TRBD2 (6 bases each). The clonotype originates from a man aged 18 to 29 in good health. Some clones in this sample may be carry-over from other donors' samples. Material for sequencing was naive CD4+ T cells from PBMCs. The sample's subset: CD45RA+ positively selected. The CDR3 reads CASSPRGDSREFF. Written as DNA, the CDR3 is TGTGCCAGCAGCCCGAGGGGGGACTCCAGGGAGTTCTTC.